These 11 T cell receptor beta chains share one sample of origin, sequenced in a study of shared clonotypes between healthy human individuals. Naive CD8 cells lacked CD45RO and underwent positive selection for CCR7, leaving out terminally differentiated effector memory CD45RA+ cells. Data came from immunoSEQ multiplex PCR; TCRdb stores just in-frame clones and leaves some out. This table holds under 1 million clones, 80% to 95% found once. What was sequenced was naive CD8+ T cells sorted from blood. These receptors came from a man younger than 45 in good health.

The V call is TRBV11-2, the J call TRBJ2-4; TRBD2 agrees at 7 bases. Trimming at V came to 5 bases and at J to 0 bases, leaving 10 bases not matched to a gene. This CDR3 has 17 amino acids. Per the germline V gene, CDR1 is SGHAT and CDR2 is FQNNGV. The CDR3 DNA reads as TGTGCCAGCAGCACCCCCGGCGGGGGAATAGCCAAAAACATTCAGTACTTC. Protein product: CASSTPGGGIAKNIQYF.

To note about this clone: The sample has other DNA sequences that encode this CDR3 too. The rearrangement uses TRBV28 and TRBJ2-7, with D possibly matching TRBD1 (5 bases). This CDR3 region has 12 residues. Trimming pared 9 bases from V and 2 bases from J, leaving 11 bases between. Germline V gene sequence: CDR1 MDHEN, CDR2 SYDVKM. CDR3 loop: CASTGLAYEQYF. CDR3 nucleotides: TGTGCCAGTACAGGCCTCGCCTACGAGCAGTACTTC. Filled out from reference TRBV28 and TRBJ2-7, the complete variable domain reads DVKVTQSSRYLVKRTGEKVFLECVQDMDHENMFWYRQDPGLGLRLIYFSYDVKMKEKGDIPEGYSVSREKKERFSLILESASTNQTSMYLCASTGLAYEQYFGPGTRLTVT.

The rearrangement joins TRBV5-3 to TRBJ2-1; TRBD1 matches 7 bases. TRBV5-3 is designated an ORF whose function remains uncertain. This CDR3 is built from 16 residues. The ends lost 1 base at V and 7 bases at J; junction bases unmatched: 11. This CDR3 reads CARSLSSDRVQNEQFF. The CDR3 DNA reads TGTGCCAGAAGCTTGTCGTCCGACAGGGTTCAAAATGAGCAGTTCTTC.

The chain is built from TRBV13 and TRBJ2-4; TRBD2 matches 11 bases. The CDR3 loop spans 14 amino acids. CDR1 is PRHDT and CDR2 is FYEKMQ in the germline V gene (reference sequence). V shed 6 bases and J 6 bases; nucleotides not matched to a gene: 4. The CDR3 sequence: CASSSGTSGNIQYF. CDR3 nucleotide sequence: TGTGCCAGCAGTTCCGGGACTAGCGGAAACATTCAGTACTTC. Full variable domain (rest looked up from reference TRBV13 and TRBJ2-4): AAGVIQSPRHLIKEKRETATLKCYPIPRHDTVYWYQQGPGQDPQFLISFYEKMQSDKGSIPDRFSAQQFSDYHSELNMSSLELGDSALYFCASSSGTSGNIQYFGAGTRLSVL.

J is TRBJ1-5 and V is TRBV4-1; TRBD1 agrees at 11 bases. The germline V gene has CDR1 MGHRA and CDR2 YSYEKL. V lost 0 bases to trimming and J lost 6 bases; unmatched junction nucleotides: 4. The CDR3 covers 16 residues. In DNA form, the CDR3 reads TGCGCCAGCAGCCAAGATGCGGGACAGGGGGTTCAGCCCCAGCATTTT. This encodes CASSQDAGQGVQPQHF.

The V gene is TRBV7-9, the J gene TRBJ2-2; no clear D. The germline CDR1 and CDR2 sequences are SEHNR and FQNEAQ (reference sequence). With 6 bases removed from V and 7 bases from J, the gap between germline ends came to 15 bases. The CDR3 is made up of 14 amino acids. The CDR3 reads CASRFTSAGGELFF. The CDR3 DNA follows: TGTGCCAGCAGATTTACATCAGCTGGCGGGGAGCTGTTTTTT.

The gene calls are TRBV29-1 and TRBJ2-1; D is possibly TRBD2 (5 bases). From germline, CDR1 is SQVTM and CDR2 ANQGSEA. Between the trimmed V and J ends, which lost 4 bases and 0 bases, there was a span of 13 bases. The CDR3 spans 15 residues. The DNA of the CDR3 is TGCAGCGTTGTCGGAGGATGGGGCTCCTACAATGAGCAGTTCTTC. Translating gives CSVVGGWGSYNEQFF.

The chain joins TRBV5-5 to TRBJ2-6, with no clear D. Germline CDR1 SGHKS, CDR2 YYEKEE (reference sequence). Deletions cut 1 base from V and 4 bases from J, with 9 bases between. CDR3 size: 15 residues. The CDR3 protein is CASSLFARGANVLTF. CDR3 DNA: TGTGCCAGCAGCTTGTTCGCGAGAGGGGCCAACGTCCTGACTTTC. Full variable domain (missing parts from reference TRBV5-5 and TRBJ2-6): DAGVTQSPTHLIKTRGQQVTLRCSPISGHKSVSWYQQVLGQGPQFIFQYYEKEERGRGNFPDRFSARQFPNYSSELNVNALLLGDSALYLCASSLFARGANVLTFGAGSRLTVL.

V and J are TRBV14 and TRBJ1-1; D is possibly TRBD1 (5 bases). V lost 2 bases to trimming and J lost 1 base, with 11 bases between them. This CDR3 spans 15 amino acids. Germline values: CDR1 SGHDN, CDR2 FVKESK. The CDR3 sequence is CASSQWVDKNTEAFF. CDR3 DNA sequence: TGTGCCAGCAGCCAATGGGTGGACAAGAACACTGAAGCTTTCTTT.

The chain is built from TRBV9 and TRBJ2-3; no clear D. V was trimmed by 3 bases and J by 2 bases, leaving 13 bases between them. Germline CDR1 reads SGDLS; CDR2 reads YYNGEE. The CDR3 loop spans 15 amino acids. CDR3 loop: CASSAPHRHTDTQYF. As DNA, the CDR3 is TGTGCCAGCAGCGCCCCTCACAGACACACAGATACGCAGTATTTT.

This chain connects TRBV5-1 to TRBJ2-1; D gene unclear. The V end was cut by 5 bases, the J end by 8 bases, with 11 bases between. CDR1 is SGHRS, CDR2 YFSETQ, per germline. The CDR3 sequence is 12 residues long. The CDR3 bases are TGCGCCAGCAGTTACTCTAAAGATGAGCAGTTCTTC. It encodes CASSYSKDEQFF.